This T cell receptor beta chain was profiled in a study of response to subunit inactivated influenza vaccine. Broader study findings: The authors suggested that every seasonal influenza vaccination recruits few new T cells.

TCRdb re-called the RT-PCR reads through MiXCR, storing one row per CDR3 protein. Of around 750,000 distinct CDR3 sequences listed, less than 25% are singletons. As for this clonotype: The antigen is unknown.

Losses at the gene ends were 2 bases for V and 9 bases for J; bases not matched to a gene: 6. Germline CDR1 is SGHRS and CDR2 is YFSETQ. This CDR3 contains 14 residues. This TCR was recovered from a man aged 50 to 60 who received an inactivated influenza vaccine. The chain uses TRBV5-1 and TRBJ1-3, with 9 bases identical to TRBD1. Sequenced material: PBMCs from blood, taken roughly 5 days after vaccination. The DNA for the CDR3 is TGCGCCAGCAGCTTCACCGGGACAGGGTCCACCATATATTTT. This sequence encodes CASSFTGTGSTIYF.